This T cell receptor beta chain was sequenced in a study of blood T cell repertoires in COVID-19. Overall study: Sites across the United States, Italy and Spain contributed samples from acute and convalescent COVID-19. T cells, B-cell-depleted T cells, or PBMCs provided the cDNA or gDNA that served as material.

In the original processing: Quantification of nucleated cells was approximated via reference gene primer amplification. Sequencing used immunoSEQ multiplex PCR; TCRdb keeps in-frame clones, though not all of them. That table gives V, J and clone size, and the DNA gave D and trimming. Found here are about 120,000 clones, 70% to 90% of them singletons; the top ten hold 7.6%. Between the trimmed V and J ends, which lost 7 bases and 1 base, there was a span of 14 bases. CDR1 and CDR2 (germline): SGHKS, YYEKEE (reference sequence). The length of the CDR3 is 14 residues. Sequenced material: peripheral blood. The chain recombines TRBV5-5 with TRBJ1-2; a possible D gene is TRBD1 (5 bases). The clonotype was recovered from a man aged 45-65 years with acute or convalescent COVID-19. DNA of the CDR3: TGTGCCAGCGCTGCGGGGGACGGTAACTATGGCTACACCTTC. This encodes CASAAGDGNYGYTF.